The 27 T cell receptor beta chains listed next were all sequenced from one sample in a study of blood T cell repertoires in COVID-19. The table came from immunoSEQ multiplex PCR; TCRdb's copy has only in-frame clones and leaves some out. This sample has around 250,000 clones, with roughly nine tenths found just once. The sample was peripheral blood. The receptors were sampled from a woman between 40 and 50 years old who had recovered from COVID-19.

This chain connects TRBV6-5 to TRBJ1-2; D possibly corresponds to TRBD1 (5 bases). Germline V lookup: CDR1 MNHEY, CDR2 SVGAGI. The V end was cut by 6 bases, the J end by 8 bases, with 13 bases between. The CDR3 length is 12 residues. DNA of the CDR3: TGTGCCAGCAGCGATGGGGCTTCAGGCTACACCTTC. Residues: CASSDGASGYTF.

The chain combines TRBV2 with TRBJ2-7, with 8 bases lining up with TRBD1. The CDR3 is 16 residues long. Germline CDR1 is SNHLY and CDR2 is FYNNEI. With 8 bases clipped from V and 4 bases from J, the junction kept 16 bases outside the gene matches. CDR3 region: CASLGHDRGMAYEQYF. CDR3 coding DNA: TGTGCCAGCCTGGGACACGACAGGGGAATGGCGTACGAGCAGTACTTC.

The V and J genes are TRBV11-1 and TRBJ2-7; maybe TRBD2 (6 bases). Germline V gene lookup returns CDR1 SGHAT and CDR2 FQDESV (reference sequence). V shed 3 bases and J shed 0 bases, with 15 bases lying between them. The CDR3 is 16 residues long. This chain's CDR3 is CASSLRSGLISYEQYF. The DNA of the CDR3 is TGTGCCAGCAGCTTGAGGTCAGGACTAATCTCCTACGAGCAGTACTTC.

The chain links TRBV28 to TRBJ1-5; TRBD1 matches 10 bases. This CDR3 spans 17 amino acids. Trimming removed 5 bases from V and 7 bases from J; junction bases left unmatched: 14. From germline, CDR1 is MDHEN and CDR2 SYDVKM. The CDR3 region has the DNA TGTGCCAGCAGTGACCGACAGGGGGCACCCTTCTGGCAGCCCCAGCATTTT. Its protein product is CASSDRQGAPFWQPQHF. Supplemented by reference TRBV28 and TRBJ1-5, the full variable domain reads DVKVTQSSRYLVKRTGEKVFLECVQDMDHENMFWYRQDPGLGLRLIYFSYDVKMKEKGDIPEGYSVSREKKERFSLILESASTNQTSMYLCASSDRQGAPFWQPQHFGDGTRLSIL.

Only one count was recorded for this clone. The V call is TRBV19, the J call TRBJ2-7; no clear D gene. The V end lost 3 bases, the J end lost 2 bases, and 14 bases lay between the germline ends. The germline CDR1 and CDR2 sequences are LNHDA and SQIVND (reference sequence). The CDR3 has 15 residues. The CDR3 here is CASSMNLQAPYEQYF. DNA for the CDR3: TGTGCCAGTAGTATGAATTTGCAGGCACCCTACGAGCAGTACTTC.

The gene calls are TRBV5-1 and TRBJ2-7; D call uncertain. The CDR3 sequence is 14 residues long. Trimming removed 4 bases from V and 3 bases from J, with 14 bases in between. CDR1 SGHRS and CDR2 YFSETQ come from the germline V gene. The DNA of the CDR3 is TGCGCCAGCAGCGCCCACCCAGGATACTACGAGCAGTACTTC. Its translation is CASSAHPGYYEQYF.

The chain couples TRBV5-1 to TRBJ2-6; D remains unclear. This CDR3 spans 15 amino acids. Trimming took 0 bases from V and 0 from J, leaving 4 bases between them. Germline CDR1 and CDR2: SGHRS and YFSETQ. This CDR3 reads CASSLAISGANVLTF. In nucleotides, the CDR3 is TGCGCCAGCAGCTTGGCCATCTCTGGGGCCAACGTCCTGACTTTC.

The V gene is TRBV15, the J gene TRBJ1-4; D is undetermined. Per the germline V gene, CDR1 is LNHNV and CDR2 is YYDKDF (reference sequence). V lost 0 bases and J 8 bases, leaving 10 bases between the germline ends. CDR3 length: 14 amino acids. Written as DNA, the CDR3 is TGTGCCACCAGCAGAGATCTTATCGGGGAAAAACTGTTTTTT. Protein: CATSRDLIGEKLFF.

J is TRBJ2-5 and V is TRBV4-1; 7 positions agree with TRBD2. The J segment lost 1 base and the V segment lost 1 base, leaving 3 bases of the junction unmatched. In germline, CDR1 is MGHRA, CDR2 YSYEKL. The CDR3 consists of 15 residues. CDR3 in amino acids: CASSQGSSGQETQYF. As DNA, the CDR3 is TGCGCCAGCAGCCAAGGTTCTAGCGGCCAAGAGACCCAGTACTTC.

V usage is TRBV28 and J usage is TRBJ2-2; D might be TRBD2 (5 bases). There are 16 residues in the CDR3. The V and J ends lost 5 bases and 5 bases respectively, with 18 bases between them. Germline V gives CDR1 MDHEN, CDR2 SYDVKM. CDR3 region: CASSLWYAGGTGELFF. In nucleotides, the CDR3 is TGTGCCAGCAGTCTCTGGTACGCAGGCGGGACCGGGGAGCTGTTTTTT.

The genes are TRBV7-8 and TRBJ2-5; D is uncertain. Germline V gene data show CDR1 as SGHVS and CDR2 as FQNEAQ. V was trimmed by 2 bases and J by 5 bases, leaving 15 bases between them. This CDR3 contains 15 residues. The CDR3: CASSLRRLVFETQYF. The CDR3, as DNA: TGTGCCAGCAGCTTACGAAGGCTAGTCTTCGAGACCCAGTACTTC.

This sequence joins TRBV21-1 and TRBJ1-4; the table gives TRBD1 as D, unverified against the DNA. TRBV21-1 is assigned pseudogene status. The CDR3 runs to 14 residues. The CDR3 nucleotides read TGTGCCAGCCCCCGACAGGGGGACAGGGAAAAACTGTTTTTT. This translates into CASPRQGDREKLFF.

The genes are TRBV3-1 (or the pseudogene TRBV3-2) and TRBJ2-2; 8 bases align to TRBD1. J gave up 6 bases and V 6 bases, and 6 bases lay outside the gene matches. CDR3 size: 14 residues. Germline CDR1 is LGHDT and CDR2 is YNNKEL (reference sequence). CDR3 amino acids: CASRQGAQAGELFF. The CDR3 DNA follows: TGTGCCAGCAGGCAGGGGGCGCAAGCCGGGGAGCTGTTTTTT.

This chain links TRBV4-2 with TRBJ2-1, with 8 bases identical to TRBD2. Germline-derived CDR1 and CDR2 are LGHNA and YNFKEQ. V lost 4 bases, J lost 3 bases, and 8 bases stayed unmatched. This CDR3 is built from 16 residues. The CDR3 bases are TGTGCCAGCAGCCCCTCGGGAGGGGCTATCTACAATGAGCAGTTCTTC. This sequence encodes CASSPSGGAIYNEQFF.

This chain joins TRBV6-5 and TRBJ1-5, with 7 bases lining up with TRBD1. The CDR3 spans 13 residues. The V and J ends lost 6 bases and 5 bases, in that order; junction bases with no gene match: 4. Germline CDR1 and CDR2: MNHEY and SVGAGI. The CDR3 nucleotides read TGTGCCAGCAGCTCAGACAGGGATCAGCCCCAGCATTTT. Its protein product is CASSSDRDQPQHF.

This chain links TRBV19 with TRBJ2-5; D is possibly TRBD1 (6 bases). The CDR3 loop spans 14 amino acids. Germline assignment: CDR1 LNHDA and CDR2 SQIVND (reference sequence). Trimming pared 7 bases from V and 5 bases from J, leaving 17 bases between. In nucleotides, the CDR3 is TGTGCCAGTACCTCCGGGGAAACAGGGGAGACCCAGTACTTC. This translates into CASTSGETGETQYF.

The CDR3 DNA sequence: TGTGCCAGCAGCTTTTCCGGGAGGCCCCACAATGAGCAGTTCTTC. This encodes CASSFSGRPHNEQFF. This sequence joins TRBV7-3 and TRBJ2-1, with 7 bases matching TRBD2. The CDR3 runs to 15 residues. The germline CDR1 and CDR2 sequences are SGHTA and FQGTGA. J gave up 5 bases and V 3 bases, and 7 bases lay outside the gene matches. Combining the CDR3 with reference TRBV7-3 and TRBJ2-1 gives the whole variable domain GAGVSQTPSNKVTEKGKYVELRCDPISGHTALYWYRQSLGQGPEFLIYFQGTGAADDSGLPNDRFFAVRPEGSVSTLKIQRTERGDSAVYLCASSFSGRPHNEQFFGPGTRLTVL.

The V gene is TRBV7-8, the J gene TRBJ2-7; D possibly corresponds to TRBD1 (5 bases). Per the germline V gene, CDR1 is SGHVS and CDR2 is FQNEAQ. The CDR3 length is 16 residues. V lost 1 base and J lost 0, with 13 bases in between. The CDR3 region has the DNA TGTGCCAGCAGCTTAGAGGGCAGGGTGAACTCCTACGAGCAGTACTTC. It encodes CASSLEGRVNSYEQYF.

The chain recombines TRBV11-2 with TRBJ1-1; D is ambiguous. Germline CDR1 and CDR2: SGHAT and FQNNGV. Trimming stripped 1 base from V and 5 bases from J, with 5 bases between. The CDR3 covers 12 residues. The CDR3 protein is CASSLAGTEAFF. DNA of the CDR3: TGTGCCAGCAGCTTAGCGGGGACTGAAGCTTTCTTT.

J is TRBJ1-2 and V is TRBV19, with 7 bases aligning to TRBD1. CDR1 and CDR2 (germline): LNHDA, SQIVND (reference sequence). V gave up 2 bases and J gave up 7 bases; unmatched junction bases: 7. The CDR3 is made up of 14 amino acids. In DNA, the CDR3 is TGTGCCAGTAGTATAACAGGGGAACTGGGTGGCTACACCTTC. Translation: CASSITGELGGYTF.

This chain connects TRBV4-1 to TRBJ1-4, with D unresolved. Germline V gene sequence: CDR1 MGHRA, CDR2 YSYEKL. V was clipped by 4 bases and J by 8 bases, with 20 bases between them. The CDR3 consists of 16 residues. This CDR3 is CASSPPDNLRREKLFF. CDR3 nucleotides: TGCGCCAGCAGCCCACCAGACAACCTGAGACGGGAAAAACTGTTTTTT.

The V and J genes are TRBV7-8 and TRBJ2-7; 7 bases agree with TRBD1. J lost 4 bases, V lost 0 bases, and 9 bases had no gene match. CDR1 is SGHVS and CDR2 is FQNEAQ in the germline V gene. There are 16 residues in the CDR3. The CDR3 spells CASSLATAGGPYEQYF. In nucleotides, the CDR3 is TGTGCCAGCAGCTTAGCTACGGCAGGGGGTCCGTACGAGCAGTACTTC.

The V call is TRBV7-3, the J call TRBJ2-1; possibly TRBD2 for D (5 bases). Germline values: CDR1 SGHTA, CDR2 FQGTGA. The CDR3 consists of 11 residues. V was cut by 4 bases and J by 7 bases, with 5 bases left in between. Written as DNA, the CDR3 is TGTGCCAGCAGCTCGGGGAATGAGCAGTTCTTC. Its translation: CASSSGNEQFF.

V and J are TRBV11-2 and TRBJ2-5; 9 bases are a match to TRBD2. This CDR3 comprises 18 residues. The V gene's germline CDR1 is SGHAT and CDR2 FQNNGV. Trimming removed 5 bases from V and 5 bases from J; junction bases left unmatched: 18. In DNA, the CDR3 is TGTGCCAGCAGCCCCCCCGGGTGGCGGGAGGGCCCTCGGGAGACCCAGTACTTC. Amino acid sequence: CASSPPGWREGPRETQYF.

CDR3 loop: CASSQAREGGYTF. The DNA for the CDR3 is TGTGCCAGCAGCCAAGCCAGGGAAGGAGGCTACACCTTC. The chain employs TRBV16 and TRBJ1-2; TRBD1 might be the D (5 bases). This CDR3 region has 13 residues. V was clipped by 2 bases and J by 8 bases, with 12 bases between them. The V gene's germline CDR1 is KGHSY and CDR2 FQNENV.

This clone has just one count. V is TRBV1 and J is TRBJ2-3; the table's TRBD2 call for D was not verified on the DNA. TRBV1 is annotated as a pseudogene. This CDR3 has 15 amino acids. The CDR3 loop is CTSSQDRDFTDTQYF. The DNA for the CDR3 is TGCACCAGCAGCCAAGACCGGGACTTCACAGATACGCAGTATTTT.

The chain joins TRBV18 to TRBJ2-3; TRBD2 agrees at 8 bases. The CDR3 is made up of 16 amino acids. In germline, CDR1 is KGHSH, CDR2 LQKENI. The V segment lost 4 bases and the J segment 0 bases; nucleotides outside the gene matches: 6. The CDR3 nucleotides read TGTGCCAGCTCACGCCTACTAGCGGTTAGCACAGATACGCAGTATTTT. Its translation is CASSRLLAVSTDTQYF.